The T cell receptor beta chain described here comes from a study of cytomegalovirus exposure and HLA in healthy donors. After removal of 5 bases from V and 9 bases from J, the junction contained 18 bases not matched to a gene. In germline, CDR1 is SEHNR, CDR2 FQNEAQ (reference sequence). This CDR3 has 17 residues. The PCR had 60 Vbeta and 13 Jbeta primers. Here immunoSEQ multiplex PCR was the method, and the copy in TCRdb shows in-frame clones only, minus some. The sample consists of roughly 140,000 clones, approximately 80% of them appearing once. Note on this clone: Its antigen is as yet unknown.

The study, taken as a whole, reports: In a later analysis, several top co-occurrence clusters appeared linked to parvovirus B19, influenza, CMV and Epstein-Barr virus. Earlier results showed most TCR beta V segments being productive about 87% or about 30% of the time. 87-base-pair reads could not separate some V segments, including TRBV6-2 and TRBV6-3.

This clonotype was sampled from a woman in her thirties or forties in good health and CMV-seropositive. Sequencing was done on a sample of PBMCs. The chain uses TRBV7-9 and TRBJ2-1; 8 bases fit TRBD2. CDR3 DNA sequence: TGTGCCAGCAGCCTATACCTTCGATCGGGGGGGCCGGTTGAGCAGTTCTTC. This gives the protein CASSLYLRSGGPVEQFF.